This TCR beta chain was documented in a study of cytomegalovirus exposure and HLA in healthy donors. Points from the study as a whole: It was reported that the classifier diagnosed cytomegalovirus status with high specificity and sensitivity in both the original and validation cohorts.

It was with 60 Vbeta and 13 Jbeta primers that the PCR ran. The data were produced by immunoSEQ multiplex PCR, yet TCRdb's version contains in-frame clones alone and is incomplete. This sample has tens of thousands of clones, with 10% found just once. This clone was recorded a few times. Antigen specificity is unknown. Sequences were obtained from PBMCs. This receptor was identified in a man aged 60-69 years in good health and CMV-seropositive.

The CDR3 protein is CASTLTPNTEAFF. The CDR3 DNA follows: TGTGCCAGCACCCTGACACCGAACACTGAAGCTTTCTTT. This rearrangement joins TRBV6-6 to TRBJ1-1; D gene ambiguous. Germline V gives CDR1 MNHNY, CDR2 SVGAGI (reference sequence). V lost 7 bases and J lost 1, with 10 bases in between. The CDR3 is 13 amino acids.